The 9 T cell receptor beta chains listed next were all sequenced from one sample in a study of cytomegalovirus exposure and HLA in healthy donors. The PCR ran on 60 Vbeta and 13 Jbeta primers. Method: immunoSEQ multiplex PCR; TCRdb's copy keeps in-frame clones and lacks some. The table shows tens of thousands of clones, with 81% occurring only once. The sample taken for sequencing was PBMCs. These receptor sequences come from a girl aged 2 to 10 in good health and CMV-seropositive.

The V gene is TRBV27, the J gene TRBJ1-5; D possibly corresponds to TRBD1 (6 bases). The CDR3 sequence is 19 residues long. Per germline, CDR1 MNHEY and CDR2 SMNVEV (reference sequence). The germline V and J ends were trimmed by 3 bases and 3 bases, with 24 bases remaining between them. The CDR3 nucleotides are TGTGCCAGCAGTTTTTTTCCCCCCAGGGGACAAAGAGTCAATCAGCCCCAGCATTTT. Amino acids: CASSFFPPRGQRVNQPQHF.

V is TRBV2 and J is TRBJ2-1; 10 bases agree with TRBD2. CDR1 and CDR2 (germline): SNHLY, FYNNEI. Trimming at V came to 0 bases and at J to 6 bases, leaving 17 bases not matched to a gene. CDR3 length: 20 residues. In DNA, the CDR3 is TGTGCCAGCAGTGAAGCGCCCTTAGCGGGAGGCCCCTCACGAGGCAATGAGCAGTTCTTC. As protein: CASSEAPLAGGPSRGNEQFF.

The rearrangement joins TRBV25-1 to TRBJ2-2; TRBD1 matches at 8 bases. This CDR3 is built from 14 residues. J was trimmed by 3 bases and V by 11 bases; bases with no gene match: 8. Germline values: CDR1 MGHDK, CDR2 SYGVNS. Here the CDR3 reads CACNRGIDTGELFF. CDR3 bases: TGTGCCTGTAACAGGGGGATCGACACCGGGGAGCTGTTTTTT.

This sequence joins TRBV27 and TRBJ1-2, with TRBD1 matching over 7 bases. The CDR3 runs to 14 residues. Per germline, CDR1 MNHEY and CDR2 SMNVEV (reference sequence). V gave up 5 bases and J gave up 5 bases; unmatched junction bases: 8. The CDR3, as DNA: TGTGCCAGCAGTCCGAAGACAGGGTCATATGGCTACACCTTC. Translation gives CASSPKTGSYGYTF.

The chain combines TRBV2 with TRBJ1-5, with a tentative D call TRBD1 (5 bases). The CDR3 loop spans 15 amino acids. Germline CDR1 is SNHLY and CDR2 is FYNNEI. V was clipped by 6 bases and J by 3 bases, with 15 bases between them. CDR3 DNA sequence: TGTGCCAGCAGGCAGGAGGGGATCCTCAATCAGCCCCAGCATTTT. It yields the protein CASRQEGILNQPQHF.

This clone has more than one count but fewer than ten. This sequence joins TRBV28 and TRBJ1-5; D is ambiguous. This CDR3 has 12 residues. V was trimmed by 6 bases and J by 6 bases, leaving 9 bases between them. CDR1 MDHEN and CDR2 SYDVKM come from the germline V gene. The CDR3 protein is CASSPPGQPQHF. The CDR3 DNA is TGTGCCAGCAGCCCGCCGGGTCAGCCCCAGCATTTT.

This rearrangement joins TRBV12-5 to TRBJ1-5; no definite D call. This CDR3 has 12 amino acids. From germline, CDR1 is LGHNT and CDR2 FRNRAP. Trimming took 0 bases from V and 6 from J, leaving 3 bases between them. CDR3 in DNA: TGTGCTAGTGGTTTGGTCGGTCAGCCCCAGCATTTT. Protein product: CASGLVGQPQHF.

The chain carries TRBV19 and TRBJ2-6, with 7 positions matching TRBD2. The trim removed 10 bases at V and 0 bases at J, leaving 12 bases unmatched. The CDR3 has 17 residues. Germline lookup yields CDR1 LNHDA and CDR2 SQIVND (reference sequence). This CDR3 reads CAIGEGRLYSGANVLTF. The CDR3 nucleotides are TGTGCCATTGGGGAGGGGCGCCTTTACTCTGGGGCCAACGTCCTGACTTTC.

V gene TRBV4-2 combines with J gene TRBJ2-5; 7 bases are a match to TRBD2. Germline V lookup: CDR1 LGHNA, CDR2 YNFKEQ. The CDR3 is made up of 17 amino acids. J gave up 5 bases and V 0 bases, and 12 bases lay outside the gene matches. The chain's CDR3 is CASSQDPTSEGLETQYF. In nucleotides, the CDR3 is TGTGCCAGCAGCCAAGATCCCACTAGCGAAGGGTTGGAGACCCAGTACTTC.